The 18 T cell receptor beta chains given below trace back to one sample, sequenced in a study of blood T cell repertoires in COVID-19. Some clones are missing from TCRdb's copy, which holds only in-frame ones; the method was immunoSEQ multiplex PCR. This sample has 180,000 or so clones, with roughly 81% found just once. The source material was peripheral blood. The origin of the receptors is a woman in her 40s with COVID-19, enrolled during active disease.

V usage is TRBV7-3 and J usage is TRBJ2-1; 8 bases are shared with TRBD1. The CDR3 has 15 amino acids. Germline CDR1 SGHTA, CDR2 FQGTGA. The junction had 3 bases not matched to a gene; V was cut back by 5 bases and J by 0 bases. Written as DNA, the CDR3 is TGTGCCAGCAGCAAGGGGACAGGCTCCTACAATGAGCAGTTCTTC. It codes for CASSKGTGSYNEQFF.

Written as DNA, the CDR3 is TGTGCCAGCAGTCCTCGGGGGCAGGGGGCGAACTATGGCTACACCTTC. Translated, it gives CASSPRGQGANYGYTF. The J gene is TRBJ1-2, the V gene TRBV6-6; 8 bases align to TRBD1. V lost 5 bases and J lost 2; bases outside the gene matches: 10. Germline V CDR1 and CDR2: MNHNY, SVGAGI (reference sequence). The CDR3 loop spans 16 amino acids.

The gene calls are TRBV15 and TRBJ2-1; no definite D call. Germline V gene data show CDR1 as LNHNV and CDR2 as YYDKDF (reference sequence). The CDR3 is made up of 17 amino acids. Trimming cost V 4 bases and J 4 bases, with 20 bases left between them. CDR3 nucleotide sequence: TGTGCCACCAGCAATGAGGAGTCCTGGAAAACGTACAATGAGCAGTTCTTC. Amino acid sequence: CATSNEESWKTYNEQFF. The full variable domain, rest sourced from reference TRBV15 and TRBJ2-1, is DAMVIQNPRYQVTQFGKPVTLSCSQTLNHNVMYWYQQKSSQAPKLLFHYYDKDFNNEADTPDNFQSRRPNTSFCFLDIRSPGLGDTAMYLCATSNEESWKTYNEQFFGPGTRLTVL.

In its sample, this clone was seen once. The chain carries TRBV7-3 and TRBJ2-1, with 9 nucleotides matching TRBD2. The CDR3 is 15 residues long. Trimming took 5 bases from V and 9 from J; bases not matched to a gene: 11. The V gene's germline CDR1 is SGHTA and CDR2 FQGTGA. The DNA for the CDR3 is TGTGCCAGCAGCCCGGGGGGTAGCGGGAGCAGTGAGCAGTTCTTC. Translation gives CASSPGGSGSSEQFF.

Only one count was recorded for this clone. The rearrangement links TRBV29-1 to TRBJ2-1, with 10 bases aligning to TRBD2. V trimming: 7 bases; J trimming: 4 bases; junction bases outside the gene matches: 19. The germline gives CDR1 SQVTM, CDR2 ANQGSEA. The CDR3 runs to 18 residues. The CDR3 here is CSATTAGGPRGGYNEQFF. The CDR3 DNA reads TGCAGCGCCACCACAGCGGGAGGGCCGAGGGGGGGTTACAATGAGCAGTTCTTC.

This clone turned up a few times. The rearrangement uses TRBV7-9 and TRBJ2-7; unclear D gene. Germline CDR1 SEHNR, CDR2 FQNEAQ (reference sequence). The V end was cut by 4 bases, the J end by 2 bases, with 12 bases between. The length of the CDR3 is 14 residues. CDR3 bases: TGTGCCAGCAGCTCGCGACTCCGCACCTACGAGCAGTACGTC. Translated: CASSSRLRTYEQYV.

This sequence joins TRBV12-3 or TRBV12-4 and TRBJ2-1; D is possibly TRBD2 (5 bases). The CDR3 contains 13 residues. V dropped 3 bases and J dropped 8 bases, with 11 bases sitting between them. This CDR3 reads CASSLTEGDEQFF. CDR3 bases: TGTGCCAGCAGTTTGACCGAGGGCGATGAGCAGTTCTTC.

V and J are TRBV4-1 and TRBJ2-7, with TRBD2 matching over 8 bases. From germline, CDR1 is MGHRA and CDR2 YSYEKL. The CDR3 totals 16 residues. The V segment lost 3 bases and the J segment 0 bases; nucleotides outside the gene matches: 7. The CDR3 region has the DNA TGCGCCAGCAGCCATTCCACTAGCGGAAGCTCCTACGAGCAGTACTTC. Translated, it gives CASSHSTSGSSYEQYF.

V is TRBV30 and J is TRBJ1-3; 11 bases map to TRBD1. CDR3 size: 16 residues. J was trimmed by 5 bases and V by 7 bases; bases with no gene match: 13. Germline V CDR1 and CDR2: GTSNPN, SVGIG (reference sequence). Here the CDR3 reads CAFGQGAAWGRNTIYF. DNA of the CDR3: TGTGCCTTTGGACAGGGGGCCGCCTGGGGCAGAAACACCATATATTTT.

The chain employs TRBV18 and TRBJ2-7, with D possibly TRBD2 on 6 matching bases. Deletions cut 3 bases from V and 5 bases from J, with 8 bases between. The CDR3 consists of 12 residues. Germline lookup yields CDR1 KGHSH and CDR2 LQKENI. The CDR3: CASSPSSDEQYF. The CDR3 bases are TGTGCCAGCTCACCGTCTAGCGACGAGCAGTACTTC.

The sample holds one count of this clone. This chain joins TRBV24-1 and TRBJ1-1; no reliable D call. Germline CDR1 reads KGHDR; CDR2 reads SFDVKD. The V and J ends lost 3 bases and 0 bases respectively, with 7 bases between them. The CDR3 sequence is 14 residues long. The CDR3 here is CATSDPRLNTEAFF. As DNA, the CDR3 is TGTGCCACCAGTGATCCTCGGTTGAACACTGAAGCTTTCTTT.

The CDR3 bases are TGTGCCAGTAGCCAGGAGGGCCTGACCTACAATGAGCAGTTCTTC. Translated: CASSQEGLTYNEQFF. The chain is built from TRBV19 and TRBJ2-1, with a possible D match to TRBD2 (6 bases). This CDR3 spans 15 amino acids. Germline V lookup: CDR1 LNHDA, CDR2 SQIVND (reference sequence). The ends were cut back, 6 bases at V and 2 bases at J, with 14 bases in the middle.

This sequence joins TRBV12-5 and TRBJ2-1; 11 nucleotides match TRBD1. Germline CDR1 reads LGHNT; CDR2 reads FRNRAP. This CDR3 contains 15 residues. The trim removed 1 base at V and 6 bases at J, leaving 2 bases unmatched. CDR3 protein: CASGLGTGGINEQFF. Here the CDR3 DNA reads TGTGCTAGTGGTTTGGGGACAGGGGGCATCAATGAGCAGTTCTTC.

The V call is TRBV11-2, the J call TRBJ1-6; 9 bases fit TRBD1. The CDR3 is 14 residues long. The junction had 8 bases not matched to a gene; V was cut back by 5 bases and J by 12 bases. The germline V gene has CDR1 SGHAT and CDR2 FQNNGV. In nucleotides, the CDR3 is TGTGCCAGCAGCCGGACAGGGGAGAAGAGACCCCTCCACTTT. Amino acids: CASSRTGEKRPLHF.

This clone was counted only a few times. DNA of the CDR3: TGTGCCAGCAGCTTACAATCAGGGTTAGGGAACACCATATATTTT. It encodes CASSLQSGLGNTIYF. This sequence joins TRBV7-2 and TRBJ1-3; a possible D gene is TRBD1 (5 bases). Germline V gene sequence: CDR1 SGHTA, CDR2 FQGNSA. V shed 2 bases and J shed 7 bases, with 15 bases lying between them. The CDR3 sequence is 15 residues long.

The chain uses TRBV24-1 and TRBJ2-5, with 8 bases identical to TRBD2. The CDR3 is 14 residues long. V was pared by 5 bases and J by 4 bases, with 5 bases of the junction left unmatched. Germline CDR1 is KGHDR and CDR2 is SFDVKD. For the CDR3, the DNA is TGTGCCACCAGTGGTATCGGGAGGGGAGAGACCCAGTACTTC. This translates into CATSGIGRGETQYF.

In DNA, the CDR3 is TGTGCCACCAGCAGAGATAGGGGCACCGGGGAGCTGTTTTTT. Protein product: CATSRDRGTGELFF. The V and J genes are TRBV15 and TRBJ2-2; D may be TRBD1 (5 bases). This CDR3 contains 14 residues. V lost 0 bases to trimming and J lost 4 bases, with 6 bases between them. In germline, CDR1 is LNHNV, CDR2 YYDKDF (reference sequence).

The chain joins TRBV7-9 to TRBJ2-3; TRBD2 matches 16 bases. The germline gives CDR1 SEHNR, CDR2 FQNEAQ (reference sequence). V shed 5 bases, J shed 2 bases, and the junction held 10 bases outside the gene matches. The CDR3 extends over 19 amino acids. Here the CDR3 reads CASSPGLAGGPGHTDTQYF. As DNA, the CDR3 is TGTGCCAGCAGCCCGGGACTAGCGGGAGGGCCAGGGCACACAGATACGCAGTATTTT.